This T cell receptor (beta chain) comes out of a study of blood T cells in healthy people across ages. Study at large: There was about one barcoded beta molecule captured by template switching per two T cells. Study results and limitations: A strong correlation was found between TCR beta diversity and the percentage of naive T cells.

A few counts support this clonotype. The antigen is undetermined. Primed by a sample-barcoded 5' primer and a J-beta primer mix, a second PCR proceeded for about 6 to 12 cycles. Using its own MiXCR run on the 5' RACE reads, TCRdb lists one record per CDR3 protein. In the table there are roughly 2 million distinct CDR3 sequences, roughly 52% of which are singletons. Trimming took off 5 bases at V and 2 bases at J, with 15 bases between the two ends. The germline V gene encodes CDR1 MGHDK and CDR2 SYGVNS. The CDR3 has 15 amino acids. The sample taken for sequencing was blood. The clonotype originates from a woman aged 40 to 50 in good health. The chain recombines TRBV25-1 with TRBJ1-2; D may be TRBD1 (5 bases). CDR3 DNA sequence: TGTGCCAGCAGTCCCCCGGGAAGACAGAACTATGGCTACACCTTC. Its protein is CASSPPGRQNYGYTF.